This entry features one TCR beta chain sequence. These data come from a study of blood T cell repertoires in COVID-19. The overall study: T cells, B-cell-depleted T cells, or PBMCs provided the cDNA or gDNA that served as material.

In germline, CDR1 is LGHNA, CDR2 YNFKEQ. The CDR3 contains 17 residues. The trim removed 0 bases at V and 2 bases at J, leaving 6 bases unmatched. Within the 2 weeks before study entry, each person in the exposed group met a COVID-19 case. Authors' processing steps: It was from reference gene primer amplification that nucleated cell counts were estimated. The protocol was immunoSEQ multiplex PCR, while the TCRdb copy is restricted to in-frame clones and leaves out a portion. Clone size and V and J calls were adopted from that table, with D and trimming inferred from the DNA. This table has 250,000 to 300,000 clones, roughly four fifths appearing once.

The specimen was PBMCs or T cells enriched from blood (not recorded which). The V and J genes are TRBV4-2 and TRBJ2-2, with TRBD1 matching over 7 bases. The receptor's source is a man in his forties who had been exposed to COVID-19. The CDR3 protein is CASSQEGGALNTGELFF. In nucleotides, the CDR3 is TGTGCCAGCAGCCAAGAAGGGGGCGCATTAAACACCGGGGAGCTGTTTTTT.